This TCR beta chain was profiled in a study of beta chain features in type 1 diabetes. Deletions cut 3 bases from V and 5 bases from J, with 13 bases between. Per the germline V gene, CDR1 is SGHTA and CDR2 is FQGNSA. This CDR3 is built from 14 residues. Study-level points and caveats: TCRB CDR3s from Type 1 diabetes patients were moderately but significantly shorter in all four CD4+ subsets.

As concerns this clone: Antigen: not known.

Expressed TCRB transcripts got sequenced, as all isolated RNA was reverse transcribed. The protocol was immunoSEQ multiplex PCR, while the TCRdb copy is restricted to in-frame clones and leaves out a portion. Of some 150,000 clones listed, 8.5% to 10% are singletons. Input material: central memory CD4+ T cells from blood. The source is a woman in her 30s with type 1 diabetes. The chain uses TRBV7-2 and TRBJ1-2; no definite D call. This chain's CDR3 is CASSFYHGDYGYTF. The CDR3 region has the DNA TGTGCCAGCAGCTTCTATCACGGGGATTATGGCTACACCTTC.